This T cell receptor (beta chain) is drawn from a study of CD4+ T cells in melanoma. On this clone: Its antigen is still unknown.

V lost 2 bases and J lost 6; bases outside the gene matches: 10. This CDR3 contains 15 residues. Germline V gives CDR1 GTSNPN, CDR2 SVGIG (reference sequence). Whole-study results and caveats: Neoantigen-specific CD4+ T cells in melanoma reportedly had diverse differentiation states.

Sequencing used immunoSEQ multiplex PCR; TCRdb keeps in-frame clones, though not all of them. The sample consists of about 140,000 clones, roughly 91% of them appearing once. This TCR came from a human donor with melanoma. The J gene is TRBJ1-5, the V gene TRBV30, with TRBD1 matching 7 bases. Written as DNA, the CDR3 is TGTGCCTGGAGTACCGGGACAGCATCCGGTCAGCCCCAGCATTTT. It yields the protein CAWSTGTASGQPQHF.